Listed here are 10 T cell receptor beta chains from one sample, sequenced in a study of blood T cell repertoires in COVID-19. Clones were read by immunoSEQ multiplex PCR, and TCRdb kept only the in-frame ones, dropping some. The top ten clones hold 15% of a sample with over 200,000 clones, under 90% of them seen once. Sequenced material: PBMCs or T cells enriched from blood (not recorded which). These receptors all come from a man aged 18 to 30 who had recovered from COVID-19.

This clone was counted a few times. The rearrangement links TRBV7-9 to TRBJ1-4; weak D call: TRBD1 (6 bases). Germline lookup yields CDR1 SEHNR and CDR2 FQNEAQ (reference sequence). There are 16 residues in the CDR3. The ends were cut back, 5 bases at V and 7 bases at J, with 20 bases in the middle. CDR3 residues: CASSLHPGQLVEKLFF. Written as DNA, the CDR3 is TGTGCCAGCAGCCTCCACCCGGGACAACTAGTTGAAAAACTGTTTTTT.

The chain is built from TRBV6-5 and TRBJ2-7; 10 bases fit TRBD1. Germline lookup yields CDR1 MNHEY and CDR2 SVGAGI. V dropped 5 bases and J dropped 7; count of bases not matched to a gene: 11. The CDR3 contains 15 residues. CDR3 region: CASSTRGTGVREQYF. The DNA for the CDR3 is TGTGCCAGCAGTACAAGAGGGACAGGGGTGCGGGAGCAGTACTTC.

This clone was seen only once. This chain connects TRBV7-8 to TRBJ2-5; the match to TRBD2 covers 12 bases. The CDR3 is 17 amino acids. With V trimmed by 3 bases and J by 2 bases, 7 bases remained unmatched. Germline lookup yields CDR1 SGHVS and CDR2 FQNEAQ. The CDR3 region is CASSLNGLAGWQETQYF. In DNA, the CDR3 is TGTGCCAGCAGCTTGAACGGACTAGCGGGGTGGCAAGAGACCCAGTACTTC.

CDR3 bases: TGTGCCTGGAGTGTACTAGCGGTAACAGATACGCAGTATTTT. Translating it yields CAWSVLAVTDTQYF. The rearrangement joins TRBV30 to TRBJ2-3, with 8 positions matching TRBD2. CDR1 is GTSNPN, CDR2 SVGIG, per germline (reference sequence). The J segment lost 3 bases and the V segment lost 0 bases, leaving 2 bases of the junction unmatched. CDR3 length equals 14 residues.

This clone showed up just once. The CDR3 nucleotides are TGTGCCAGCAGTAAGCCAAACGAGGGCCCCCTCCACTTT. This gives the protein CASSKPNEGPLHF. J is TRBJ1-6 and V is TRBV6-5; D is unclear. This CDR3 region has 13 residues. The V and J ends lost 5 bases and 13 bases respectively, with 15 bases between them. CDR1 and CDR2 from the germline V gene are MNHEY and SVGAGI.

The V and J genes are TRBV3-1 (or the pseudogene TRBV3-2) and TRBJ2-5; TRBD2 aligns across 7 bases. Trimming at V came to 4 bases and at J to 1 base, leaving 9 bases not matched to a gene. Germline values: CDR1 LGHDT, CDR2 YNNKEL (reference sequence). This CDR3 comprises 16 residues. The chain's CDR3 is CASSPGAGWFQETQYF. CDR3 DNA sequence: TGTGCCAGCAGCCCCGGAGCGGGGTGGTTCCAAGAGACCCAGTACTTC.

The chain uses TRBV27 and TRBJ1-2; a possible D gene is TRBD1 (5 bases). Germline loops: CDR1 MNHEY, CDR2 SMNVEV (reference sequence). The CDR3 covers 15 residues. Trimming removed 3 bases from V and 3 bases from J, with 14 bases in between. The CDR3 nucleotides are TGTGCCAGCAGTTTCGCGGGCGGGGACGACTATGGCTACACCTTC. It is translated as CASSFAGGDDYGYTF.

This sequence joins TRBV24-1 and TRBJ2-1; perhaps TRBD1 as D (6 bases). This CDR3 is built from 14 residues. CDR1 is KGHDR, CDR2 SFDVKD, per germline. V dropped 1 base and J dropped 11 bases, with 14 bases sitting between them. The CDR3 DNA reads TGTGCCACCAGTGATTTAGGCCCGCAGGGGCAGCAGTTCTTC. This sequence encodes CATSDLGPQGQQFF.

The chain recombines TRBV2 with TRBJ2-3; D unresolved. Trimming took off 4 bases at V and 2 bases at J, with 10 bases between the two ends. This CDR3 is built from 14 residues. Germline V gene sequence: CDR1 SNHLY, CDR2 FYNNEI. CDR3 sequence reads: CASSVETNTDTQYF. The CDR3 DNA reads as TGTGCCAGCAGTGTAGAGACAAACACAGATACGCAGTATTTT.

This rearrangement joins TRBV4-2 to TRBJ2-1; D may be TRBD1 (7 bases). Trimming left V 5 bases short and J 3 bases short, with 14 bases between. The germline V gene encodes CDR1 LGHNA and CDR2 YNFKEQ. This CDR3 region has 15 residues. The DNA for the CDR3 is TGTGCCAGCAGCGTGACAGGGAGGAACTACAATGAGCAGTTCTTC. Its protein product is CASSVTGRNYNEQFF.